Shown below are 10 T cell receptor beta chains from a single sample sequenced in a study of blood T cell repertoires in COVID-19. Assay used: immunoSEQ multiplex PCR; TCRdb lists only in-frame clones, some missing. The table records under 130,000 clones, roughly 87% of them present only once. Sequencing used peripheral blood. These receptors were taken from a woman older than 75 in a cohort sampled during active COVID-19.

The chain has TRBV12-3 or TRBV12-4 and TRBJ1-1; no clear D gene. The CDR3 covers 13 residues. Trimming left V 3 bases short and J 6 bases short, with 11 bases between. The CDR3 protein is CASSFARHSEAFF. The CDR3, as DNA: TGTGCCAGCAGTTTCGCCAGGCATTCTGAAGCTTTCTTT.

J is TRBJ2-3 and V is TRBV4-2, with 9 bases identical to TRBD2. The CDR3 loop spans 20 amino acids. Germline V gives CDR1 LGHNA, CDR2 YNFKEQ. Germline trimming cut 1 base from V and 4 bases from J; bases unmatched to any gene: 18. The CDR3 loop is CASSQGYSLAGSLGADTQYF. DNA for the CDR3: TGTGCCAGCAGCCAAGGTTATAGTCTAGCGGGGAGCCTCGGCGCAGATACGCAGTATTTT.

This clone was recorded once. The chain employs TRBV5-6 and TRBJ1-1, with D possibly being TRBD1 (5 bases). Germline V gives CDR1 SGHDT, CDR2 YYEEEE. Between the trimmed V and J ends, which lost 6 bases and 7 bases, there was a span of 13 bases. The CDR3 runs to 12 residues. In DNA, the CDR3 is TGTGCCAGCACCCGATGGGGGGTTGAAGCTTTCTTT. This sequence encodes CASTRWGVEAFF.

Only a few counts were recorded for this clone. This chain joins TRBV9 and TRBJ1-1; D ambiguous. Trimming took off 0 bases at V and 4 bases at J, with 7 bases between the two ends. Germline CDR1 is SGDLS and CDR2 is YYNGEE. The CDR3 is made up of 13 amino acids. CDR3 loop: CASSVVSVTEAFF. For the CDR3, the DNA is TGTGCCAGCAGCGTAGTTTCAGTCACTGAAGCTTTCTTT.

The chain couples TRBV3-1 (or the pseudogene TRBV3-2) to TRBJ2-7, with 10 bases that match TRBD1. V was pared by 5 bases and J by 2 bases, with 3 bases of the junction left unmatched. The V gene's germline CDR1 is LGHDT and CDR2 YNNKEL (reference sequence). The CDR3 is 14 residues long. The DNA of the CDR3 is TGTGCCAGCAGCAAGGGACAGGGGCCCTACGAGCAGTACTTC. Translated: CASSKGQGPYEQYF.

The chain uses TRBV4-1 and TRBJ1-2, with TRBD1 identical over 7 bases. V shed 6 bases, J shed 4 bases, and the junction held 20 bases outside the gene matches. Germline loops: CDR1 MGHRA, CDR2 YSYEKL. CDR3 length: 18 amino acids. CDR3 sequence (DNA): TGCGCCAGCAGTCGATTCGTACAAAGCCCTGACAGGGTCTATGGCTACACCTTC. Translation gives CASSRFVQSPDRVYGYTF.

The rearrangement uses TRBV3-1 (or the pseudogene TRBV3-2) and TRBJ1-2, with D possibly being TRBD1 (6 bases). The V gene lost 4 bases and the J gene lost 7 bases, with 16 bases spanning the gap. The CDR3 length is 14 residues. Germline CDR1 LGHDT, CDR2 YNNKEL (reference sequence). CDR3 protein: CASSPRGGDGGYTF. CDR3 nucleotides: TGTGCCAGCAGCCCCCGCGGGGGCGACGGTGGCTACACCTTC.

CDR3 coding DNA: TGTGCCAGCAGTTACTCGACGGGGACAGGGCGGGAGACCCAGTACTTC. This sequence encodes CASSYSTGTGRETQYF. The gene calls are TRBV6-6 and TRBJ2-5; 9 positions agree with TRBD1. Germline loops: CDR1 MNHNY, CDR2 SVGAGI (reference sequence). This CDR3 is built from 16 residues. After removal of 0 bases from V and 5 bases from J, the junction contained 7 bases not matched to a gene.

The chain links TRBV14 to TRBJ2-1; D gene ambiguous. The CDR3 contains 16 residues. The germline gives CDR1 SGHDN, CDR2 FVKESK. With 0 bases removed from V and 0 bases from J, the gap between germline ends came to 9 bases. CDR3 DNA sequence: TGTGCCAGCAGCCAAGATCACTTGCTCTCCTACAATGAGCAGTTCTTC. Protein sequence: CASSQDHLLSYNEQFF.

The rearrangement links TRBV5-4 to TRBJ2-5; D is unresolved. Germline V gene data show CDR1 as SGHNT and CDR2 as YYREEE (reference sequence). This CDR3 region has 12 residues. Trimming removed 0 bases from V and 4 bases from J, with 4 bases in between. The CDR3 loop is CASSLALETQYF. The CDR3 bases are TGTGCCAGCAGCTTGGCCTTAGAGACCCAGTACTTC.